Listed below are T cell receptor beta chains from one sample, sequenced in a study of cytomegalovirus exposure and HLA in healthy donors. Data came from immunoSEQ multiplex PCR; TCRdb stores just in-frame clones and leaves some out. In the table there are about 110,000 clones, roughly 87% of which are singletons. Sequencing was done on a sample of PBMCs. Receptors originate from a man aged 30 to 45 in good health and CMV-seropositive. The CDR3 runs from the conserved cysteine through the conserved F or W. Fields, in order: CDR3 DNA, CDR3 protein, clone size, V gene, D gene, J gene. The D gene is left open where the match is weak. The listing skips clone size in some rows; elsewhere it reads once, few, many or a size class.

cdr3_nt: TGTGCCAGCTCACCACCTTCGTTCTCAGACACTGAAGCTTTCTTT; cdr3_aa: CASSPPSFSDTEAFF; clone_size: -; v_call: TRBV18; d_call: -; j_call: TRBJ1-1
cdr3_nt: TGTGCCAGCAGTTACTCTGCAGGGAATAATGAAAAACTGTTTTTT; cdr3_aa: CASSYSAGNNEKLFF; clone_size: -; v_call: TRBV6-5; d_call: -; j_call: TRBJ1-4
cdr3_nt: TGTGCCAGCAGTAGGACAGGGAATGAAAAACTGTTTTTT; cdr3_aa: CASSRTGNEKLFF; clone_size: -; v_call: TRBV2; d_call: TRBD1; j_call: TRBJ1-4
cdr3_nt: TGTGCCAGCAGCCATACCACACCTGGCACTGAAGCTTTCTTT; cdr3_aa: CASSHTTPGTEAFF; clone_size: -; v_call: TRBV4-2; d_call: -; j_call: TRBJ1-1
cdr3_nt: TGTGCCAGCTTCCCCCACCGATTAGCCTCTGGGGCCAACGTCCTGACTTTC; cdr3_aa: CASFPHRLASGANVLTF; clone_size: -; v_call: TRBV2; d_call: -; j_call: TRBJ2-6
cdr3_nt: TGTGCCAGCAACGGTGGACGGGGGGGTTTCTACGAGCAGTACTTC; cdr3_aa: CASNGGRGGFYEQYF; clone_size: -; v_call: TRBV7-2; d_call: TRBD2; j_call: TRBJ2-7
cdr3_nt: TGTGCCAGCAGCCAAGCTACTAGCGGGGGGGCGGGCACAGATACGCAGTATTTT; cdr3_aa: CASSQATSGGAGTDTQYF; clone_size: -; v_call: TRBV4-2; d_call: TRBD2; j_call: TRBJ2-3
cdr3_nt: TGTGCCAGCAGCTTAGAAAGAACAGGGAGGGGTAATTCACCCCTCCACTTT; cdr3_aa: CASSLERTGRGNSPLHF; clone_size: -; v_call: TRBV7-8; d_call: -; j_call: TRBJ1-6
cdr3_nt: TGTGCCAGCACGGACGAGCAGTACTTC; cdr3_aa: CASTDEQYF; clone_size: -; v_call: TRBV6-5; d_call: -; j_call: TRBJ2-7
cdr3_nt: TGTGCCAGTCGAACAGGGGAGGGCAATCAGCCCCAGCATTTT; cdr3_aa: CASRTGEGNQPQHF; clone_size: -; v_call: TRBV19; d_call: TRBD1; j_call: TRBJ1-5
cdr3_nt: TGTGCCAGTAGTAACAAGGGACAGGGCGGTGGCTACACCTTC; cdr3_aa: CASSNKGQGGGYTF; clone_size: -; v_call: TRBV19; d_call: TRBD1; j_call: TRBJ1-2
cdr3_nt: TGTGCCAGTAGCCCTAGCGGACAAGAGCAGTTCTTC; cdr3_aa: CASSPSGQEQFF; clone_size: -; v_call: TRBV19; d_call: TRBD2; j_call: TRBJ2-1
cdr3_nt: TGTGCCATCCTAGCGGGGACAGATACGCAGTATTTT; cdr3_aa: CAILAGTDTQYF; clone_size: once; v_call: TRBV10-3; d_call: TRBD2; j_call: TRBJ2-3
cdr3_nt: TGTGCCATCAGTGAGCGTACTAGTTTCGGAGAGACCCAGTACTTC; cdr3_aa: CAISERTSFGETQYF; clone_size: -; v_call: TRBV10-3; d_call: -; j_call: TRBJ2-5
cdr3_nt: TGTGCCAGCAGCCCAATGGCAGGGCTCGAGCAGTACTTC; cdr3_aa: CASSPMAGLEQYF; clone_size: -; v_call: TRBV7-8; d_call: -; j_call: TRBJ2-7
cdr3_nt: TGTGCCAGCAGCACCAACAGCTATGGCTACACCTTC; cdr3_aa: CASSTNSYGYTF; clone_size: -; v_call: TRBV5-5; d_call: -; j_call: TRBJ1-2
cdr3_nt: TGTGCCAGCAGTGAGCTAGCGGGGGCCTCCTACGAGCAGTACTTC; cdr3_aa: CASSELAGASYEQYF; clone_size: -; v_call: TRBV6-1; d_call: TRBD2; j_call: TRBJ2-7
cdr3_nt: TGCGCCAGCAGCCCCGGCGGCCCTTGGGAGCAGTTCTTC; cdr3_aa: CASSPGGPWEQFF; clone_size: -; v_call: TRBV4-1; d_call: -; j_call: TRBJ2-1
cdr3_nt: TGTGCCAGCAGCCTGCAGAGCAATCAGCCCCAGCATTTT; cdr3_aa: CASSLQSNQPQHF; clone_size: -; v_call: TRBV5-5; d_call: -; j_call: TRBJ1-5
cdr3_nt: TGTGCCAGCAAGATAGGACAGGGAGACGAGCAGTACTTC; cdr3_aa: CASKIGQGDEQYF; clone_size: -; v_call: TRBV2; d_call: TRBD1; j_call: TRBJ2-7
cdr3_nt: TGCGCCAGCAGCACCCTACCGACAGGGAGCTCCTACAATGAGCAGTTCTTC; cdr3_aa: CASSTLPTGSSYNEQFF; clone_size: -; v_call: TRBV5-1; d_call: TRBD1; j_call: TRBJ2-1
cdr3_nt: TGTGCCAGCGGGGGACTAGCGGGGGTAGATACGCAGTATTTT; cdr3_aa: CASGGLAGVDTQYF; clone_size: once; v_call: TRBV6-1; d_call: TRBD2; j_call: TRBJ2-3
cdr3_nt: TGTGCCAGCAGCCAGACTTTTCGGGAGACCCAGTACTTC; cdr3_aa: CASSQTFRETQYF; clone_size: -; v_call: TRBV7-6; d_call: -; j_call: TRBJ2-5
cdr3_nt: TGTGCCAGCAGCCGGGGACAGGGGGCCCTTATTAACTATGGCTACACCTTC; cdr3_aa: CASSRGQGALINYGYTF; clone_size: -; v_call: TRBV7-9; d_call: TRBD1; j_call: TRBJ1-2
cdr3_nt: TGTGCCAGCAGAGGACTAGCCGGGGAGACCCAGTACTTC; cdr3_aa: CASRGLAGETQYF; clone_size: -; v_call: TRBV2; d_call: TRBD2; j_call: TRBJ2-5
cdr3_nt: TGCGCCAGCAGCTTAAGCCTAACCCCTGGCGGGGGGACTGAGACCCAGTACTTC; cdr3_aa: CASSLSLTPGGGTETQYF; clone_size: -; v_call: TRBV5-1; d_call: TRBD2; j_call: TRBJ2-5
cdr3_nt: TGCGCCAGCAGCTCTTCGACAGGGTCCAATGAGCAGTTCTTC; cdr3_aa: CASSSSTGSNEQFF; clone_size: -; v_call: TRBV5-1; d_call: TRBD1; j_call: TRBJ2-1
cdr3_nt: TGTGCCAGCAGTGCTATTGGGGGCGGCTTTAAAGCTTTCTTT; cdr3_aa: CASSAIGGGFKAFF; clone_size: once; v_call: TRBV6-6; d_call: -; j_call: TRBJ1-1
cdr3_nt: TGCGCCAGCAGACTCCAGGGGGGAGAGACCCAGTACTTC; cdr3_aa: CASRLQGGETQYF; clone_size: -; v_call: TRBV5-1; d_call: -; j_call: TRBJ2-5
cdr3_nt: TGTGCCAGCAGCTTAGTAGGGACAAGGAGAGCGTTCGTGGTGGAAGCTTTCTTT; cdr3_aa: CASSLVGTRRAFVVEAFF; clone_size: -; v_call: TRBV7-8; d_call: -; j_call: TRBJ1-1